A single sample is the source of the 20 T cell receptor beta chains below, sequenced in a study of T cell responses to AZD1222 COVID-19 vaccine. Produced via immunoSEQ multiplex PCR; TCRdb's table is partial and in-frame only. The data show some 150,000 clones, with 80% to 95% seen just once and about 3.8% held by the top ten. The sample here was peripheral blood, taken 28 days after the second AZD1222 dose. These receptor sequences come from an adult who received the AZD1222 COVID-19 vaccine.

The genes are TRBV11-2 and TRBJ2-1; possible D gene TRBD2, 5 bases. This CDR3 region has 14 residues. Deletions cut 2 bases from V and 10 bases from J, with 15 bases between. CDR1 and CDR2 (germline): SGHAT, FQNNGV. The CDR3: CASSLIRLGGEQFF. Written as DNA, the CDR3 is TGTGCCAGCAGCTTAATAAGGTTAGGAGGAGAGCAGTTCTTC.

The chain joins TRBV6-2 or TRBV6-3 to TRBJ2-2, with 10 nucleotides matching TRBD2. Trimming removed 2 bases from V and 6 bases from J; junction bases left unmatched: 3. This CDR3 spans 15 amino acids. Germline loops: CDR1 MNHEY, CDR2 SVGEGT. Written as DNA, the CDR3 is TGTGCCAGCAGTTACGCTAGCGGGAGATCCGGGGAGCTGTTTTTT. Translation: CASSYASGRSGELFF.

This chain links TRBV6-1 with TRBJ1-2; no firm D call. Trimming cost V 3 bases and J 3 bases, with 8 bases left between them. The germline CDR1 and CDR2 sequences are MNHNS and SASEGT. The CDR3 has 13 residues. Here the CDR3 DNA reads TGTGCCAGCAGTGACGGCAGATACTATGGCTACACCTTC. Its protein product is CASSDGRYYGYTF.

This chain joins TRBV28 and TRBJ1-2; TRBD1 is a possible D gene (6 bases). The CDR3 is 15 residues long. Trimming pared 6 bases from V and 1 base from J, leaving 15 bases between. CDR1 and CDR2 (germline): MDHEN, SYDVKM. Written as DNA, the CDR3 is TGTGCCAGCAGCCCCCCGGGAGGGGGTAACTATGGCTACACCTTC. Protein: CASSPPGGGNYGYTF.

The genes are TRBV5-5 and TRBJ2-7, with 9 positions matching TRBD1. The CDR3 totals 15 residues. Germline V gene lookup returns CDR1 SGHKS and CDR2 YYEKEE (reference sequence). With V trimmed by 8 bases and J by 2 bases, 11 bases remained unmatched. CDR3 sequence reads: CASHTRTGETYEQYF. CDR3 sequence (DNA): TGTGCCAGTCATACCCGGACAGGGGAGACCTACGAGCAGTACTTC.

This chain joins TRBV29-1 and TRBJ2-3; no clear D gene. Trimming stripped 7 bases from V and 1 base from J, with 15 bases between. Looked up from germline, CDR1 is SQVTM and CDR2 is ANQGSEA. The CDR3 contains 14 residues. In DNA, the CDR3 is TGCAGCGCCTGGGGATCATCTGGCACAGATACGCAGTATTTT. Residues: CSAWGSSGTDTQYF.

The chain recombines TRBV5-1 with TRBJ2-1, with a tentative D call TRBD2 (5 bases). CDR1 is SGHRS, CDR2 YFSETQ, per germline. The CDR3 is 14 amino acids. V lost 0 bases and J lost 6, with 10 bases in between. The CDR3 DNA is TGCGCCAGCAGCTTGGCAGACTACATCAATGAGCAGTTCTTC. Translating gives CASSLADYINEQFF.

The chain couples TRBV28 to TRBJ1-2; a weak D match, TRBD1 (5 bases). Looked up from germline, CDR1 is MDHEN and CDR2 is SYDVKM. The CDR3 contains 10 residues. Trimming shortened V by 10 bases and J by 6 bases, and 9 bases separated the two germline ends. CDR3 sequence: CAIEGHGYTF. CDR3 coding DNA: TGTGCCATCGAGGGGCATGGCTACACCTTC.

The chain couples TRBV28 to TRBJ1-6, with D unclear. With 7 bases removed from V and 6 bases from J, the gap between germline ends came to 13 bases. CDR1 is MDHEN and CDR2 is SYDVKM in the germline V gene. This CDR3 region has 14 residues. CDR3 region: CASTPRDLNSPLHF. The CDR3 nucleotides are TGTGCCAGCACTCCCCGTGACCTTAATTCACCCCTCCACTTT. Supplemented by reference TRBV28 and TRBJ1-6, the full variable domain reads DVKVTQSSRYLVKRTGEKVFLECVQDMDHENMFWYRQDPGLGLRLIYFSYDVKMKEKGDIPEGYSVSREKKERFSLILESASTNQTSMYLCASTPRDLNSPLHFGNGTRLTVT.

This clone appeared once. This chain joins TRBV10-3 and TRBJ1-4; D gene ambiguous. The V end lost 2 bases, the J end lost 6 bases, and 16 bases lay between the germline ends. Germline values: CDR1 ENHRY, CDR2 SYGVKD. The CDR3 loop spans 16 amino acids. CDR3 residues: CAISEGRVASDEKLFF. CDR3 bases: TGTGCCATCAGTGAGGGGAGGGTGGCCTCGGATGAAAAACTGTTTTTT.

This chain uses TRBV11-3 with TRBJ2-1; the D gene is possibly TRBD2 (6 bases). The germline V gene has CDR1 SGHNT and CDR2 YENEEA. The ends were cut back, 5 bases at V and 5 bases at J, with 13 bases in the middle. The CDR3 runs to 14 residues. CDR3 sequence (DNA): TGTGCCAGCAGCAGTAGCGGAAAAGACAATGAGCAGTTCTTC. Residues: CASSSSGKDNEQFF.

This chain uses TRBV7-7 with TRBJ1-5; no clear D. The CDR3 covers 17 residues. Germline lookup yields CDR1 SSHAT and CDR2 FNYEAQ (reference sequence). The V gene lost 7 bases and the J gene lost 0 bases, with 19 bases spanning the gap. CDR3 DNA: TGTGCCAGCACCCCAGGAGTACAGAAAAATAGCAATCAGCCCCAGCATTTT. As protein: CASTPGVQKNSNQPQHF.

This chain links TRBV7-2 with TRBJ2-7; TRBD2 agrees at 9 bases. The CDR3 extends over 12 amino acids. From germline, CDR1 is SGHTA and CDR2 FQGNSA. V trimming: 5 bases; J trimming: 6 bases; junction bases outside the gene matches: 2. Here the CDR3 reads CASSTLAGEQYF. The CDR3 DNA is TGTGCCAGCAGCACACTAGCGGGCGAGCAGTACTTC.

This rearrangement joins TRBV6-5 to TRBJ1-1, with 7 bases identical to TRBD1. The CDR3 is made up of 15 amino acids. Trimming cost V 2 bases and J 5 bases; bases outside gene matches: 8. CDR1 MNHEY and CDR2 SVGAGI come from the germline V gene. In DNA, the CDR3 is TGTGCCAGCAGTTACCTCGGACAGGCAAGAACTGAAGCTTTCTTT. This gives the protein CASSYLGQARTEAFF.

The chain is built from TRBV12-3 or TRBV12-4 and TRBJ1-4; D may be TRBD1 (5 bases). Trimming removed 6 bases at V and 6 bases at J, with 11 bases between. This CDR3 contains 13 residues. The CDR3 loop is CASSQQVDEKLFF. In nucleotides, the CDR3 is TGTGCCAGCAGCCAACAGGTGGATGAAAAACTGTTTTTT.

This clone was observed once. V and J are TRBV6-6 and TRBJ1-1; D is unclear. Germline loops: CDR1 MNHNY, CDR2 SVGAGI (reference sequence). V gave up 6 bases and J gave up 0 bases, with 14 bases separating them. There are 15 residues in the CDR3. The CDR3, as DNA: TGTGCCAGCAGCCCCAGGCGAACTCTGAACACTGAAGCTTTCTTT. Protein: CASSPRRTLNTEAFF.

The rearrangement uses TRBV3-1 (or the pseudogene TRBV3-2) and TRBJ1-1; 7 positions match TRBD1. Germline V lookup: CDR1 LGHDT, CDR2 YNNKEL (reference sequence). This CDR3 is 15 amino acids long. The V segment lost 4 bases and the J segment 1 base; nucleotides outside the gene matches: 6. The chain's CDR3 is CASSPLGQKNTEAFF. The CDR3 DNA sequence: TGTGCCAGCAGCCCTCTGGGACAGAAGAACACTGAAGCTTTCTTT.

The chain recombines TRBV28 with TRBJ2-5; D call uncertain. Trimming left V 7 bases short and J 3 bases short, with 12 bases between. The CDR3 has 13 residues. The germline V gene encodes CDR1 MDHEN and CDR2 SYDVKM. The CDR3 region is CASTYSQEETQYF. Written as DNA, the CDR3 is TGTGCCAGCACTTATAGCCAGGAAGAGACCCAGTACTTC.

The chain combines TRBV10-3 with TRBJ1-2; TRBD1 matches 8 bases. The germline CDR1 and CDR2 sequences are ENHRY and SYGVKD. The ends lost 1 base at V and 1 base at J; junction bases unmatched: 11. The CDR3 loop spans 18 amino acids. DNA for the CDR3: TGTGCCATCAGTGAGTTCCCGGGACAGGAACATCTTAACTATGGCTACACCTTC. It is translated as CAISEFPGQEHLNYGYTF.

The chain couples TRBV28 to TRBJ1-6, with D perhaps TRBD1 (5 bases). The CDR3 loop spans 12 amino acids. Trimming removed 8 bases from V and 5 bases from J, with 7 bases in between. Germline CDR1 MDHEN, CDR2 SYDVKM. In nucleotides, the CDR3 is TGTGCCAGCGGGACTGATAATTCACCCCTCCACTTT. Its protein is CASGTDNSPLHF.